Listed here are 9 T cell receptor beta chains from one sample, sequenced in a study of Ad26.COV2.S vaccination and SARS-CoV-2 variants. Clones were sequenced by immunoSEQ multiplex PCR, and TCRdb holds only the in-frame ones, with some missing. The table includes under 250,000 clones, approximately 90% detected once. Treatment described: roughly 20 received Ad26.COV2.S at low or high dose, single or two shots; roughly 5 received placebo; per-sample allocation not given. Repertoires come from day 63 after the first vaccine or placebo injection. This material consisted of peripheral blood, taken in a trial of Ad26.COV2.S vaccine versus placebo. Receptors were obtained from a person between 18 and 65 years old who received the Ad26.COV2.S COVID-19 vaccine or a placebo.

This sequence joins TRBV6-2 or TRBV6-3 and TRBJ1-2; D perhaps matches TRBD1 (5 bases). The CDR3 is 14 amino acids. Deletions cut 1 base from V and 4 bases from J, with 10 bases between. CDR1 MNHEY and CDR2 SVGEGT come from the germline V gene. In DNA form, the CDR3 reads TGTGCCAGCAGTTACTTCCAGGGAAGCTATGGCTACACCTTC. Translating gives CASSYFQGSYGYTF.

The chain has TRBV27 and TRBJ2-3; 7 nucleotides agree with TRBD2. Trimming at V came to 2 bases and at J to 0 bases, leaving 11 bases not matched to a gene. The CDR3 loop spans 18 amino acids. The germline V gene encodes CDR1 MNHEY and CDR2 SMNVEV (reference sequence). This CDR3 reads CASSLASGYLSSTDTQYF. The CDR3, as DNA: TGTGCCAGCAGTTTAGCTAGCGGATACCTTAGTAGCACAGATACGCAGTATTTT.

The chain carries TRBV6-5 and TRBJ1-4; no firm D call. This CDR3 has 16 residues. Germline-derived CDR1 and CDR2 are MNHEY and SVGAGI. Trimming took 4 bases from V and 1 from J, leaving 13 bases between them. The CDR3 DNA reads as TGTGCCAGCAGTTCCCGGGGAATGGGAACTAATGAAAAACTGTTTTTT. Amino acid sequence: CASSSRGMGTNEKLFF.

The genes are TRBV6-5 and TRBJ1-1; 8 positions agree with TRBD1. J lost 1 base, V lost 6 bases, and 4 bases had no gene match. The CDR3 has 14 amino acids. Germline-derived CDR1 and CDR2 are MNHEY and SVGAGI. The CDR3 sequence is CASSPGTGNTEAFF. For the CDR3, the DNA is TGTGCCAGCAGCCCCGGGACAGGGAACACTGAAGCTTTCTTT.

The rearrangement links TRBV7-9 to TRBJ2-1; D gene unclear. The CDR3 is 16 amino acids. V was clipped by 1 base and J by 5 bases, with 15 bases between them. Germline values: CDR1 SEHNR, CDR2 FQNEAQ (reference sequence). The CDR3 DNA sequence: TGTGCCAGCAGCTTAGGTTCGGTTGTTGGGGACAATGAGCAGTTCTTC. This translates into CASSLGSVVGDNEQFF.

The rearrangement uses TRBV3-1 (or the pseudogene TRBV3-2) and TRBJ2-5; D is uncertain. Germline CDR1 reads LGHDT; CDR2 reads YNNKEL (reference sequence). Trimming took off 6 bases at V and 3 bases at J, with 5 bases between the two ends. The CDR3 is made up of 11 amino acids. CDR3 amino acids: CASRWEETQYF. The CDR3 region has the DNA TGTGCCAGCAGGTGGGAAGAGACCCAGTACTTC.

This clone was picked up many times. The V call is TRBV10-3, the J call TRBJ1-2; no clear D gene. The CDR3 is 16 residues long. In germline, CDR1 is ENHRY, CDR2 SYGVKD. V gave up 2 bases and J gave up 7 bases, with 20 bases separating them. CDR3 bases: TGTGCCATCAGTGAGACTGCGAGTAGGACCGCTCTTGGCTACACCTTC. Its protein is CAISETASRTALGYTF.

V is TRBV27 and J is TRBJ2-1; weak D call: TRBD1 (6 bases). The CDR3 runs to 16 residues. The germline CDR1 and CDR2 sequences are MNHEY and SMNVEV (reference sequence). Trimming took 6 bases from V and 8 from J, leaving 23 bases between them. The CDR3 region has the DNA TGTGCCAGCAGCAACCCGGGGCAGGGGTTACGCGATGAGCAGTTCTTC. Encoded protein: CASSNPGQGLRDEQFF.

The genes are TRBV5-6 and TRBJ1-2, with D maybe TRBD1 (5 bases). Germline CDR1 SGHDT, CDR2 YYEEEE. Trimming stripped 4 bases from V and 4 bases from J, with 14 bases between. This CDR3 spans 14 amino acids. CDR3 loop: CASSGRESLYGYTF. In DNA form, the CDR3 reads TGTGCCAGCAGCGGCAGGGAGTCCCTCTATGGCTACACCTTC.